The present TCR beta chain was sequenced within a study of cytomegalovirus exposure and HLA in healthy donors listed by TCRdb under 2017. For the study in its entirety: An earlier analysis of 550 to 700 of the donors reported 276 Gb of sequence data and around 120 million unique TCR beta sequences from some 180 million T cells. Of the 350 to 450 genotyped donors, about 80% fell in the genetic ancestry cluster associated with self-reported Caucasian donors. An early release that covered around 590 HLA-typed donors contained about 300 gigabases of sequencing data and 65 million to 100 million unique TCR sequences. The study combined high-throughput TCR immunosequencing, statistical association of individual TCRs with disease status, and machine learning to predict cytomegalovirus infection status. HLA typing included class I and class II loci at four-digit resolution. Among 398 genotyped donors of the cohort, an average of roughly 230,000 unique TCR beta nucleotide sequences was sequenced per donor, of which about 19% were non-productive. Besides the first cohort of around 700 subjects, a separate validation cohort made up of over 100 different subjects was used. The aim of the study was to test whether cataloging public T cell receptors could identify signatures of past pathogen exposure. The T cell repertoires of under 700 subjects were profiled by immunosequencing and related to cytomegalovirus serostatus. To study patterns of TCR occurrence, a later analysis re-analyzed previously published TCR beta repertoires from 700 or so donors and added high-resolution HLA genotyping. Because of strong linkage in the cohort, roughly five DR-DQ haplotypes were treated as single units for association and clustering. In an earlier analysis of around 540 of the donors, high-throughput TCR beta sequencing was used to judge whether each TCR beta V gene segment behaved as functional or pseudogenic. Genome-wide SNP genotypes for about 65% of the roughly 700 donors were used in a later genetic analysis, which treated that subset as a discovery cohort. All discovery cohort repertoires had been generated using a single sequencing platform. The later analysis used no new phenotypic data to find candidate immune exposures, relying instead on TCR beta sequences and their occurrence across donors. Donor age, sex, ethnicity and CMV serostatus were collected together with the repertoire data. The number of typed donors differed by locus: about 620-630 for A, B, C, DRB1 and DQB1; 500 to 550 for DQA1; some 610 for DPA1; and 400 to 480 for DPB1. Broad study findings and their caveats: In vitro tests confirmed that a few of the cytomegalovirus-associated TCR beta chains recognize cytomegalovirus antigens. The sequencing pipeline was judged likely to have produced a cluster of highly shared sequence variants as a technical artifact. The classifier was reported to diagnose cytomegalovirus status with high specificity and sensitivity in both the original and validation cohorts. The only immune exposure information available for the cohort was CMV serostatus. V-gene and J-gene trimming of TCR beta chains was associated with a missense DCLRE1C variant in a later genetic analysis, and the association was replicated in an independent cohort. Broadly in line with IMGT annotations, most TCR beta V segments showed up in productive rearrangements about 87% or about 30% of the time in an earlier analysis of around 600 of the donors. Because counts were too low, 15 to 20 rarely observed V segments, including chromosome 9 orphons, were excluded from the earlier analysis of several hundred of the donors. A later analysis reported that several top co-occurrence clusters appeared linked to parvovirus B19, influenza, CMV and Epstein-Barr virus. In a later analysis, the rate of TCR association differed among HLA loci, with DRB1 alleles having the most associated TCRs and HLA-C alleles having the fewest. Presence/absence analyses assumed roughly uniform sequencing depth across donors, an assumption that may not hold. Most TCR sequences were seen in very few donors, while some public TCRs were found in many individuals. In the study, 164 TCR beta chains were listed as associated with cytomegalovirus. Compared with the roughly 670-donor mean, donors in an Asian-associated ancestry cluster had fewer N-insertions in productive TCRs, according to a later genetic analysis. A later analysis associated 15,000 to 20,000 TCR beta sequences with specific HLA alleles at a false discovery rate of 0.05. Linkage disequilibrium might explain the correlated functional status among segregating V segments, but an unknown experimental factor could not be ruled out. A further reported finding was that TCR beta sequences accurately predicted the HLA-A and HLA-B alleles for most subjects in the first cohort. When HLA alleles, especially DR and DQ, strongly co-occurred, attributing TCR associations to individual alleles was difficult. Most CMV-associated TCR beta chains appeared to be HLA-restricted in a later analysis, and the HLA associations seemed to be driven largely by CMV exposure. It was suggested by the authors that the approach could potentially be generalized to other disease states and immunological phenotypes. In a later analysis, HLA-associated TCR beta chains were found to be more clonally expanded and to have lower generation probabilities than equally common non-associated chains. Because HLA typing was unavailable for some donors at each locus, only the typed subset was used in association tests. Only TCR beta chains were sequenced in this cohort, and the absence of alpha or paired-chain data limited detectable features.

Library creation used the immunoSEQ multiplex PCR assay. The multiplex PCR relied on a mix of 60 forward primers for TCR Vbeta segments and 13 reverse primers for TCR Jbeta segments. The CDR3 region of rearranged TCR beta genes was amplified from genomic DNA by a multiplex PCR assay. On the Illumina HiSeq System, the amplified TCR beta libraries were sequenced as 87-base-pair reads. Per the authors' processing: A later analysis counted 75 million to 100 million unique TCR beta chains across the roughly 700 repertoires, and 10 million to 12 million of these chains were shared by at least two donors. Raw reads were error-corrected and collapsed into unique sequences with a nearest-neighbor algorithm that merged closely related sequences to remove PCR and sequencing errors. Alignment of CDR3 sequences to IMGT reference sequences was used to assign V, D and J gene segments. For a sequence to be retained, a match of at least six nucleotides to both a V gene segment and a J gene segment was required. Rearrangements were classified as productive when the CDR3 lacked stop codons and remained in frame with V and J, and all other rearrangements were classified as non-productive. CDR3 was defined according to IMGT convention as the region running from the second conserved V-encoded cysteine to the conserved J-encoded phenylalanine. Sequences without an unambiguous match to a single V gene segment were excluded from the earlier analysis of over 500 of the donors. An earlier analysis of 587 of the donors called V segments functional above 56.7% productive rearrangements and segregating when the between-donor standard deviation exceeded 5%. A statistical classification framework was developed to diagnose cytomegalovirus status using the catalog of TCR beta chain sequences. In a later analysis, V and J genes were assigned by comparing TCR nucleotide sequences against IMGT/GENE-DB human TR gene sequences. In a later analysis, CDR3 sequences and most-parsimonious VDJ recombination scenarios were assigned using the TCRdist pipeline. In a later analysis, each TCR beta chain was defined by its CDR3 amino acid sequence together with its V-gene family, and reads lacking a unique V-gene family were excluded. A later analysis removed 550 to 700 highly shared, low-generation-probability nucleotide sequences to deal with suspected cross-contamination and a sequencing artifact. In a later analysis, a clonal expansion index for each public chain was calculated from normalized within-repertoire ranks of inferred template counts. In a later analysis, generation probabilities were computed with a VDJ recombination model fitted to out-of-frame rearrangements, and the resulting probabilities were checked against IGoR. In a later analysis, hypergeometric tests were used to score TCR-TCR, TCR-HLA and TCR-CMV co-occurrence, with a repertoire-size bias correction applied to TCR pairs. To estimate false discovery rates, a later analysis permuted the HLA or CMV assignments 20 times. In a later analysis, co-occurring TCRs were grouped using DBSCAN, and TCRdist sequence similarity was added for clustering within HLA-allele-positive subsets. Repertoires with fewer than 30,000 or more than 120,000 public chains were left out of co-occurrence clustering, as were four to six repertoires with anomalous nucleotide sharing. What TCRdb holds here is the immuneACCESS table cut down to in-frame rearrangements. Part of the clones is not present; checked against another copy, under half of the missing clones reflect an unresolved V gene, and the others are unexplained. D and trimming were read from the DNA, whereas the V and J calls and clone size are those reported in that table. The sample profile shows fewer than 250,000 clones; about four fifths of them were found once. 1.5% to 2% of the sample comes from the top ten.

Comments on this clone: The specificity of this receptor is unknown. One base away there is no much larger clone; base qualities are not given.

The cohort consisted of 666 healthy bone marrow donors. At the time of sampling, all cohort members were nominally healthy, though unrecorded immune exposures were likely present. The donor was CMV seropositive and belonged to the group of a few hundred seropositive cohort members. Each donor provided a peripheral blood sample, and peripheral blood mononuclear cells were used for TCR beta sequencing. The Qiagen DNeasy Blood Extraction Kit was used to extract genomic DNA from the blood cell samples. The receptor's source is a man aged 35 to 55 in good health and CMV-seropositive. Sequenced: PBMCs.

The CDR3 here reads CASSPRGTGGRNEQFF. The bases read TGTGCCAGCTCACCACGTGGGACAGGGGGAAGGAATGAGCAGTTCTTC. Here the chain combines TRBV18 and TRBJ2-1, with 11 middle bases fitting TRBD1. For CDR1 and CDR2, the germline V gene lists KGHSH and LQKENI. The CDR3 sequence holds 16 residues, the cysteine and phenylalanine included. Left in the record is the CDR3 DNA by itself, 48 bases read in frame from the first base. V lost 1 base and J lost 7 bases, and the count of bases not matched to a germline gene is 6.